The 11 T cell receptor beta chains given below trace back to one sample, sequenced in a study of post-analysis software for immune sequencing data. Findings of the study overall: When patients were compared with controls, four or five TRBV segments were more frequent, TRBV5-6, TRBV5-1 and TRBV20-1 among them.

Unique molecular identifiers had been added to the TCR beta cDNA libraries. TCRdb used MiXCR to reprocess the PCR reads, holding one entry per CDR3 protein. The sample yields 250,000 to 300,000 distinct CDR3 sequences, 30% to 45% seen once. These receptors have no known antigen. The source material was blood. These receptor sequences come from a girl under 18 with multiple sclerosis.

V is TRBV7-6 and J is TRBJ2-1, with a tentative D call TRBD1 (6 bases). Trimming removed 0 bases from V and 7 bases from J, with 16 bases in between. Germline V gene data show CDR1 as SGHVS and CDR2 as FNYEAQ. This CDR3 contains 16 residues. The chain's CDR3 is CASSLASRGTGNEQFF. CDR3 DNA sequence: TGTGCCAGCAGCTTAGCCTCCAGGGGCACGGGAAATGAGCAGTTCTTC.

This clonotype came up a few times. At one of its ends the junction is not consistent with the germline gene, which may arise from a read error. The genes are TRBV7-9 and TRBJ2-6; no clear D gene. The CDR3 contains 13 residues. Germline V gives CDR1 SEHNR, CDR2 FQNEAQ (reference sequence). This CDR3 reads CASSPSEANVLTF. CDR3 sequence (DNA): TGTGCCAGCAGCCCTTCTGAGGCCAACGTCCTGACTTTC. Full variable domain (rest looked up from reference TRBV7-9 and TRBJ2-6): DTGVSQNPRHKITKRGQNVTFRCDPISEHNRLYWYRQTLGQGPEFLTYFQNEAQLEKSRLLSDRFSAERPKGSFSTLEIQRTEQGDSAMYLCASSPSEANVLTFGAGSRLTVL.

The genes are TRBV29-1 and TRBJ2-7; the match to TRBD1 covers 7 bases. V lost 8 bases and J lost 0; bases outside the gene matches: 10. The CDR3 consists of 14 residues. The V gene's germline CDR1 is SQVTM and CDR2 ANQGSEA. CDR3 nucleotides: TGCAGCACCTCTGCAGGGGGTTCCTCCTACGAGCAGTACTTC. Protein sequence: CSTSAGGSSYEQYF.

On this clonotype: A much more abundant neighbour one base away suggests this may be a read error. J is TRBJ1-6 and V is TRBV7-8, with 10 nucleotides matching TRBD1. Germline CDR1 reads SGHVS; CDR2 reads FQNEAQ. There are 16 residues in the CDR3. This chain's CDR3 is CAGSPLPGQGNSPLHF. The DNA of the CDR3 is TGTGCCGGCAGCCCCCTCCCGGGACAGGGGAATTCACCCCTCCACTTT.

The chain is built from TRBV3-1 and TRBJ2-7; TRBD2 agrees at 8 bases. The CDR3 is 15 residues long. With 4 bases clipped from V and 1 base from J, the junction kept 6 bases outside the gene matches. From germline, CDR1 is LGHDT and CDR2 YNNKEL (reference sequence). DNA for the CDR3: TGTGCCAGCAGCCGGGACACTAGCGGTTCCTACGAGCAGTACTTC. This encodes CASSRDTSGSYEQYF.

This clonotype was seen once. This clone may be a read error of a much larger clone one base away. J is TRBJ2-5 and V is TRBV7-3; 11 positions match TRBD2. This CDR3 has 16 amino acids. V shed 3 bases and J 11 bases; nucleotides not matched to a gene: 14. Germline-derived CDR1 and CDR2 are SGHTA and FQGTGA. The CDR3 here is CASSFSGRGGRNEQYF. The CDR3 DNA follows: TGTGCCAGCAGCTTTAGCGGGAGGGGCGGTAGGAATGAGCAGTACTTC.

About this clonotype: This may be a read error: a much more frequent sequence differs by one nucleotide. V usage is TRBV9 and J usage is TRBJ2-1; a weak D match, TRBD1 (6 bases). The V gene lost 4 bases and the J gene lost 10 bases, with 18 bases spanning the gap. Germline CDR1 is SGDLS and CDR2 is YYNGEE. CDR3 length equals 14 residues. The CDR3 DNA sequence: TGTGCCAGCAGCACCTCAGGACAGATTAACGAGCAGTTCTTC. Translation: CASSTSGQINEQFF.

This clonotype was detected a few times. The chain recombines TRBV3-1 with TRBJ1-1; tentatively, D is TRBD1 (5 bases). CDR1 and CDR2 from the germline V gene are LGHDT and YNNKEL (reference sequence). The CDR3 spans 15 residues. Deletions cut 0 bases from V and 1 base from J, with 9 bases between. The CDR3 sequence: CASSQDPGPNTEAFF. DNA of the CDR3: TGTGCCAGCAGCCAAGATCCGGGACCGAACACTGAAGCTTTCTTT. Together with reference TRBV3-1 and TRBJ1-1, the CDR3 gives the full variable domain: DTAVSQTPKYLVTQMGNDKSIKCEQNLGHDTMYWYKQDSKKFLKIMFSYNNKELIINETVPNRFSPKSPDKAHLNLHINSLELGDSAVYFCASSQDPGPNTEAFFGQGTRLTVV.

This clonotype was recorded once. A much larger clonotype is one base distant, so this may be a read error. The rearrangement joins TRBV7-9 to TRBJ2-3; TRBD1 is a possible D gene (6 bases). Germline V CDR1 and CDR2: SEHNR, FQNEAQ (reference sequence). This CDR3 comprises 15 residues. The V and J ends lost 4 bases and 2 bases respectively, with 13 bases between them. CDR3 sequence: CASSSWQGSTDTQYF. CDR3 nucleotide sequence: TGTGCCAGCAGCTCCTGGCAGGGGTCCACAGATACGCAGTATTTT.

The count of this clonotype is one. The genes are TRBV5-1 and TRBJ1-2; D unclear. There are 14 residues in the CDR3. Germline lookup yields CDR1 SGHRS and CDR2 YFSETQ. Trimming removed 4 bases from V and 9 bases from J, with 19 bases in between. CDR3 sequence: CASSLTSGPESYTF. The CDR3 region has the DNA TGCGCCAGCAGCCTAACCTCCGGGCCTGAGAGCTACACCTTC.

Comments on this clonotype: It may be a read error: a sequence one base away is much more abundant. The CDR3 DNA sequence: TGCGCCAGCAGCCCGAGAAGACAGTCTAGCACAGATACGCTGTATTTT. Its translation: CASSPRRQSSTDTLYF. V usage is TRBV5-1 and J usage is TRBJ2-3; TRBD1 or TRBD2 may be the D gene (5 bases each). The CDR3 totals 16 residues. In germline, CDR1 is SGHRS, CDR2 YFSETQ.